This T cell receptor (beta chain) was retrieved from a study of blood T cell repertoires in COVID-19. Germline V gene lookup returns CDR1 MNHEY and CDR2 SMNVEV (reference sequence). The CDR3 consists of 13 residues. V lost 6 bases, J lost 1 base, and 9 bases lay in between. The data were produced by immunoSEQ multiplex PCR, yet TCRdb's version contains in-frame clones alone and is incomplete. The sample holds 63,000 or so clones, 89% seen once. The gene calls are TRBV27 and TRBJ1-1; maybe TRBD1 (6 bases). What was sequenced was peripheral blood. This clonotype was obtained from a man in his sixties with acute or convalescent COVID-19. Here the CDR3 reads CASRWTANTEAFF. For the CDR3, the DNA is TGTGCCAGCAGGTGGACAGCGAACACTGAAGCTTTCTTT.